The 29 T cell receptor beta chains given below trace back to one sample, sequenced in a study of CD8 T cells in ankylosing spondylitis. Findings and limits, study-wide: The study identified a TCR beta motif of several highly homologous variants that appeared characteristic of ankylosing spondylitis blood.

No antigen has been assigned to these receptors. TCRdb processed the 5' RACE reads anew with MiXCR; each CDR3 protein has one entry. In the table there are 400,000 to 450,000 distinct CDR3 sequences, approximately 17% of which are singletons. The sample comprised blood, either unsorted or a sorted T cell fraction (not recorded which). Receptors originate from a male donor with ankylosing spondylitis.

This clonotype was observed at least ten times. The rearrangement uses TRBV4-1 and TRBJ2-2; 11 nucleotides agree with TRBD2. Trimming removed 3 bases from V and 3 bases from J; junction bases left unmatched: 3. The germline gives CDR1 MGHRA, CDR2 YSYEKL. The CDR3 is made up of 16 amino acids. As DNA, the CDR3 is TGCGCCAGCAGCCACCTAGCGGGAGGATACACCGGGGAGCTGTTTTTT. As protein: CASSHLAGGYTGELFF.

This clonotype was observed many times. The chain carries TRBV15 and TRBJ1-1; D is undetermined. The CDR3 totals 15 residues. Trimming removed 3 bases from V and 0 bases from J, with 11 bases in between. Germline CDR1 LNHNV, CDR2 YYDKDF (reference sequence). The CDR3 here is CATSRPNQLNTEAFF. Written as DNA, the CDR3 is TGTGCCACCAGCAGGCCAAACCAATTGAACACTGAAGCTTTCTTT.

This clonotype was seen a handful of times. This rearrangement joins TRBV7-2 to TRBJ2-5, with 9 bases matching TRBD2. CDR1 and CDR2 from the germline V gene are SGHTA and FQGNSA. J was trimmed by 5 bases and V by 3 bases; bases with no gene match: 4. CDR3 size: 14 residues. DNA for the CDR3: TGTGCCAGCAGCTTTGCGGGAGGGAGGGAGACCCAGTACTTC. It yields the protein CASSFAGGRETQYF.

This clonotype has ten or more counts. This chain links TRBV4-3 with TRBJ1-1; D uncertain. Germline V lookup: CDR1 LGHNA, CDR2 YSLEER. The V end was cut by 4 bases, the J end by 1 base, with 10 bases between. The CDR3 has 14 residues. The CDR3 DNA follows: TGCGCCAGCAGCCCGTGGGCGGAGAACACTGAAGCTTTCTTT. Amino acid sequence: CASSPWAENTEAFF.

This chain links TRBV5-6 with TRBJ2-4; TRBD1 matches 10 bases. Trimming cost V 4 bases and J 9 bases; bases outside gene matches: 4. CDR1 is SGHDT and CDR2 is YYEEEE in the germline V gene. This CDR3 is built from 13 residues. The CDR3 region is CASSGDRGGIQYF. CDR3 nucleotides: TGTGCCAGCAGCGGGGACAGGGGTGGCATTCAGTACTTC.

The V call is TRBV9, the J call TRBJ1-6, with D unresolved. The CDR3 contains 16 residues. Germline values: CDR1 SGDLS, CDR2 YYNGEE. V lost 0 bases and J 9 bases, leaving 16 bases between the germline ends. The CDR3 nucleotides are TGTGCCAGCAGCGTAGAACCGGACTCTCGGGGTTCACCCCTCCACTTT. Residues: CASSVEPDSRGSPLHF. The variable domain in full, completed from reference TRBV9 and TRBJ1-6, reads DSGVTQTPKHLITATGQRVTLRCSPRSGDLSVYWYQQSLDQGLQFLIQYYNGEERAKGNILERFSAQQFPDLHSELNLSSLELGDSALYFCASSVEPDSRGSPLHFGNGTRLTVT.

This clonotype was observed a handful of times. This sequence joins TRBV5-1 and TRBJ2-7, with D perhaps matching TRBD2 (6 bases). This CDR3 spans 15 amino acids. With 0 bases removed from V and 1 base from J, the gap between germline ends came to 11 bases. The germline V gene has CDR1 SGHRS and CDR2 YFSETQ. The CDR3 region is CASSLGGMGSYEQYF. CDR3 nucleotide sequence: TGCGCCAGCAGCTTGGGCGGGATGGGGTCCTACGAGCAGTACTTC.

The CDR3 sequence: CASSSGSDRGNTIYF. The CDR3 DNA is TGCGCCAGCAGCTCGGGGTCTGATCGTGGAAACACCATATATTTT. The chain carries TRBV5-1 and TRBJ1-3, with D unclear. Trimming pared 3 bases from V and 3 bases from J, leaving 13 bases between. Germline V gene lookup returns CDR1 SGHRS and CDR2 YFSETQ. The CDR3 consists of 15 residues.

This clonotype was counted a few times. This chain links TRBV6-1 with TRBJ1-6, with D perhaps TRBD1 (5 bases). V lost 6 bases, J lost 8 bases, and 17 bases lay in between. The germline V gene has CDR1 MNHNS and CDR2 SASEGT. The CDR3 sequence is 15 residues long. Here the CDR3 reads CASRDQGAGDSPLHF. In DNA form, the CDR3 reads TGTGCCAGCAGGGATCAGGGAGCCGGGGATTCACCCCTCCACTTT.

At least ten counts were recorded for this clonotype. The CDR3 sequence is CASRTDLNYGYTF. CDR3 bases: TGTGCCAGCAGGACGGACCTTAACTATGGCTACACCTTC. The chain combines TRBV5-5 with TRBJ1-2; D uncertain. This CDR3 contains 13 residues. CDR1 and CDR2 (germline): SGHKS, YYEKEE (reference sequence). The V and J ends lost 5 bases and 1 base respectively, with 9 bases between them.

This clonotype has a count of ten or more. The chain is built from TRBV20-1 and TRBJ2-3, with TRBD2 matching 7 bases. This CDR3 is 16 amino acids long. CDR1 is DFQATT, CDR2 SNEGSKA, per germline (reference sequence). Trimming cost V 5 bases and J 0 bases; bases outside gene matches: 11. CDR3 sequence (DNA): TGCAGTGCTCCAAGCGGGACTTTCGTTAGCACAGATACGCAGTATTTT. Its translation: CSAPSGTFVSTDTQYF.

The V and J genes are TRBV20-1 and TRBJ1-2; TRBD1 matches 7 bases. V lost 5 bases, J lost 1 base, and 7 bases stayed unmatched. Germline V gives CDR1 DFQATT, CDR2 SNEGSKA (reference sequence). There are 14 residues in the CDR3. CDR3 in DNA: TGCAGTGCTCGTCGGGACAGAGATAACTATGGCTACACCTTC. The encoded protein is CSARRDRDNYGYTF.

This rearrangement joins TRBV10-3 to TRBJ2-7; 9 nucleotides line up with TRBD1. The trim removed 0 bases at V and 7 bases at J, leaving 13 bases unmatched. This CDR3 spans 17 amino acids. Germline V gene data show CDR1 as ENHRY and CDR2 as SYGVKD. CDR3 bases: TGTGCCATCAGTGAGTCCCTGACAGGGGGTGGATTTGGGGAGCAGTACTTC. Translation: CAISESLTGGGFGEQYF.

This clonotype was counted only a few times. The gene calls are TRBV19 and TRBJ1-5, with 8 nucleotides matching TRBD1. V lost 4 bases to trimming and J lost 5 bases; unmatched junction nucleotides: 4. Germline-derived CDR1 and CDR2 are LNHDA and SQIVND (reference sequence). The CDR3 runs to 14 residues. The CDR3 spells CASSTGQGYQPQHF. The CDR3 DNA follows: TGTGCCAGTAGTACAGGACAGGGTTATCAGCCCCAGCATTTT.

There are a few counts of this clonotype. The V gene is TRBV20-1, the J gene TRBJ2-7; 11 positions match TRBD2. J lost 4 bases, V lost 5 bases, and 10 bases had no gene match. CDR1 is DFQATT and CDR2 is SNEGSKA in the germline V gene (reference sequence). The CDR3 has 15 amino acids. CDR3 DNA: TGCAGTGCTTTAACCTTAGCGGGGGGGACATACGAGCAGTACTTC. Its protein is CSALTLAGGTYEQYF.

V is TRBV29-1 and J is TRBJ1-1, with a weak D call TRBD1 (5 bases). Germline V gives CDR1 SQVTM, CDR2 ANQGSEA. The CDR3 loop spans 13 amino acids. V lost 8 bases to trimming and J lost 3 bases, with 16 bases between them. The CDR3 DNA sequence: TGCAGCTCCGAGGGGCAGTTGGACACTGAAGCTTTCTTT. Its translation: CSSEGQLDTEAFF. Based on the CDR3 plus reference TRBV29-1 and TRBJ1-1, the full variable domain is SAVISQKPSRDICQRGTSLTIQCQVDSQVTMMFWYRQQPGQSLTLIATANQGSEATYESGFVIDKFPISRPNLTFSTLTVSNMSPEDSSIYLCSSEGQLDTEAFFGQGTRLTVV.

In this sample, this clonotype turned up many times. The chain's CDR3 is CASSVDPANYGYTF. The CDR3 DNA is TGTGCCAGCAGCGTAGATCCAGCAAACTATGGCTACACCTTC. The chain joins TRBV9 to TRBJ1-2; D unclear. V lost 0 bases and J lost 2, with 8 bases in between. The CDR3 is made up of 14 amino acids. Germline CDR1 reads SGDLS; CDR2 reads YYNGEE.

The genes are TRBV7-6 and TRBJ1-1; a weak D match, TRBD1 (5 bases). Germline V gene sequence: CDR1 SGHVS, CDR2 FNYEAQ. V was pared by 5 bases and J by 5 bases, with 15 bases between. This CDR3 has 14 residues. The CDR3 sequence is CASSAGPRGTEAFF. In DNA form, the CDR3 reads TGTGCCAGCAGCGCGGGACCCCGAGGGACTGAAGCTTTCTTT.

This clonotype was seen a few times. J is TRBJ2-7 and V is TRBV28; 8 bases align to TRBD1. The CDR3 length is 13 residues. The germline V gene has CDR1 MDHEN and CDR2 SYDVKM. The junction had 5 bases not matched to a gene; V was cut back by 7 bases and J by 3 bases. The CDR3 coding sequence is TGTGCCAGCAAACGGACAGGGAACTACGAGCAGTACTTC. Residues: CASKRTGNYEQYF.

This chain joins TRBV12-3 or TRBV12-4 and TRBJ1-1; no reliable D call. This CDR3 comprises 12 residues. V lost 1 base and J 4 bases, leaving 4 bases between the germline ends. CDR3 in DNA: TGTGCCAGCAGTTTAGGTAGCACTGAAGCTTTCTTT. It codes for CASSLGSTEAFF.

The rearrangement links TRBV18 to TRBJ1-1; no clear D. Germline loops: CDR1 KGHSH, CDR2 LQKENI. Trimming took 2 bases from V and 2 from J, leaving 9 bases between them. The CDR3 has 14 amino acids. The CDR3 coding sequence is TGTGCCAGCTCACCAGGAGGGATCAACACTGAAGCTTTCTTT. Encoded protein: CASSPGGINTEAFF.

This clonotype has only a few counts. The rearrangement uses TRBV4-1 and TRBJ1-2, with D perhaps TRBD1 (5 bases). Germline assignment: CDR1 MGHRA and CDR2 YSYEKL. The CDR3 length is 13 residues. V was pared by 4 bases and J by 8 bases, with 14 bases between. Here the CDR3 reads CASSPVGVIGYTF. CDR3 nucleotide sequence: TGCGCCAGCAGCCCTGTAGGGGTAATAGGCTACACCTTC.

The rearrangement uses TRBV4-1 and TRBJ2-1; 7 bases map to TRBD2. Germline V CDR1 and CDR2: MGHRA, YSYEKL. Losses at the gene ends were 1 base for V and 4 bases for J; bases not matched to a gene: 7. This CDR3 contains 16 residues. The CDR3 coding sequence is TGCGCCAGCAGCCAAGGGACCGGGACTAAGTACAATGAGCAGTTCTTC. It encodes CASSQGTGTKYNEQFF.

Concerning this clonotype itself: A read error may be the cause here, since a much bigger clone is one base away. The chain is built from TRBV12-3 or TRBV12-4 and TRBJ2-1; 12 positions match TRBD2. V shed 8 bases and J 0 bases; nucleotides not matched to a gene: 8. This CDR3 has 17 residues. CDR3 sequence reads: CASCPQTSGSSYNEQFF. For the CDR3, the DNA is TGTGCCAGCTGCCCTCAGACTAGCGGGAGCTCCTACAATGAGCAGTTCTTC.

The chain carries TRBV18 and TRBJ2-7; TRBD2 agrees at 7 bases. Germline CDR1 is KGHSH and CDR2 is LQKENI. Trimming removed 6 bases from V and 4 bases from J; junction bases left unmatched: 9. The CDR3 sequence is 14 residues long. DNA of the CDR3: TGTGCCAGCTCGCTGACTAGCACTAAATACGAGCAGTACTTC. It encodes CASSLTSTKYEQYF.

The CDR3 bases are TGTGCCAGCAGCTTAAGTTTCGGACAGGGCGACTACACCTTC. Its translation is CASSLSFGQGDYTF. V is TRBV7-9 and J is TRBJ1-2; 8 nucleotides match TRBD1. There are 14 residues in the CDR3. The ends lost 2 bases at V and 10 bases at J; junction bases unmatched: 9. Germline CDR1 reads SEHNR; CDR2 reads FQNEAQ (reference sequence). The complete variable domain, with remaining parts taken from reference TRBV7-9 and TRBJ1-2, reads DTGVSQNPRHKITKRGQNVTFRCDPISEHNRLYWYRQTLGQGPEFLTYFQNEAQLEKSRLLSDRFSAERPKGSFSTLEIQRTEQGDSAMYLCASSLSFGQGDYTFGSGTRLTVV.

V and J are TRBV20-1 and TRBJ1-5; weak D call: TRBD1 (5 bases). The CDR3 length is 15 residues. V dropped 6 bases and J dropped 0 bases, with 15 bases sitting between them. Germline assignment: CDR1 DFQATT and CDR2 SNEGSKA (reference sequence). CDR3 nucleotides: TGCAGTGCCAGCCTAACAGGTTATAGCAATCAGCCCCAGCATTTT. It encodes CSASLTGYSNQPQHF.

This clonotype was found a few times. The CDR3 loop reads CASMLAGVGSYEQFF. CDR3 nucleotide sequence: TGTGCCAGCATGTTAGCGGGAGTCGGGAGTTATGAGCAGTTCTTC. The chain links TRBV28 to TRBJ2-1; 9 bases agree with TRBD2. This CDR3 has 15 residues. The V and J ends lost 7 bases and 8 bases, in that order; junction bases with no gene match: 12. CDR1 MDHEN and CDR2 SYDVKM come from the germline V gene. Full variable domain (rest looked up from reference TRBV28 and TRBJ2-1): DVKVTQSSRYLVKRTGEKVFLECVQDMDHENMFWYRQDPGLGLRLIYFSYDVKMKEKGDIPEGYSVSREKKERFSLILESASTNQTSMYLCASMLAGVGSYEQFFGPGTRLTVL.

The chain recombines TRBV9 with TRBJ1-1; 7 bases map to TRBD1. The germline V gene encodes CDR1 SGDLS and CDR2 YYNGEE. V lost 4 bases to trimming and J lost 5 bases; unmatched junction nucleotides: 11. The CDR3 runs to 15 residues. This CDR3 reads CASSPRQGYTTEAFF. Written as DNA, the CDR3 is TGTGCCAGCAGCCCCAGACAGGGTTACACTACTGAAGCTTTCTTT.